The T cell receptor beta chain under discussion was sequenced for a study of long-term antiretroviral therapy in people with HIV. This CDR3 is built from 17 residues. J gave up 4 bases and V 5 bases, and 11 bases lay outside the gene matches. Germline-derived CDR1 and CDR2 are SNHLY and FYNNEI. Survey-level resolution applied to immunoSEQ assay v3.0. The protocol was immunoSEQ multiplex PCR, while the TCRdb copy is restricted to in-frame clones and leaves out a portion. The sample has about 16,000 clones, approximately 75% seen once. The sequenced sample was unsorted PBMCs, obtained 1.5 years before starting antiretroviral therapy. The gene calls are TRBV2 and TRBJ2-5; 12 positions match TRBD2. This sequence originates from a woman in her forties or fifties with HIV. The CDR3 is CASSLLAGGPVAETQYF. CDR3 coding DNA: TGTGCCAGCAGTCTCCTAGCGGGGGGGCCTGTGGCAGAGACCCAGTACTTC.